This record looks at one TCR beta chain sequence and its context. These data originate in a study of blood T cell repertoires in COVID-19. Study context: COVID-19 samples, acute and convalescent, were from the United States, Italy and Spain. The analysed material was cDNA or gDNA that came from T cells, B-cell-depleted T cells, or PBMCs.

In the study's own analysis: Reference gene primer amplification gave estimated nucleated cell counts. Method: immunoSEQ multiplex PCR; TCRdb's copy keeps in-frame clones and lacks some. Clone size and V and J calls were adopted from that table, with D and trimming inferred from the DNA. The sample includes roughly 26,000 clones, 85% to 90% of them seen just once. The CDR3 loop spans 16 amino acids. Germline V gives CDR1 MNHEY, CDR2 SMNVEV (reference sequence). Losses at the gene ends were 3 bases for V and 5 bases for J; bases not matched to a gene: 8. The clonotype comes from a man aged 70-80 years with acute or convalescent COVID-19. Sequences were obtained from peripheral blood. The genes are TRBV27 and TRBJ2-1, with 9 bases matching TRBD2. The CDR3 DNA follows: TGTGCCAGCAGTTTCGCGGGAGTAGCGGGAGACAATGAGCAGTTCTTC. The encoded protein is CASSFAGVAGDNEQFF.